This T cell receptor (beta chain) emerged from a study of cytotoxic CD8 clonotypes in ibrutinib-treated CLL. Study-wide background: Response samples were drawn at a median of approximately 11 months of treatment, range 6 to 36. Study-level findings and limits: Public clonotypes were rare and shrank or held steady on treatment.

Libraries were prepared by immunoSEQ multiplex PCR; TCRdb keeps only in-frame clonotypes and omits some of them. The repertoire holds some 170,000 clones, around nine tenths seen once, with around 2.7% in the top ten. CDR1 MNHEY and CDR2 SMNVEV come from the germline V gene (reference sequence). This CDR3 comprises 18 residues. Trimming took 4 bases from V and 2 from J, leaving 22 bases between them. This clone was counted a single time. What it binds is not known. The TCR originated in a human donor with chronic lymphocytic leukemia. J is TRBJ2-3 and V is TRBV27; no clear D. Source: PBMCs, taken at disease progression, from a patient treated with ibrutinib. The CDR3 sequence: CASSSPGLPTRDTDTQYF. In DNA, the CDR3 is TGTGCCAGCAGTTCCCCCGGCCTCCCCACCCGCGACACAGATACGCAGTATTTT.